Listed below are T cell receptor beta chains from one sample, sequenced in a study of identical twins. TCRdb used MiXCR to reprocess the 5' RACE reads, holding one entry per CDR3 protein. This sample has about 330,000 distinct CDR3 sequences, with over 9% found just once. These data are also associated with another study on yellow fever vaccine responses in identical twins.

The sequencing sample was made of CD8+ T cells sorted from blood. These receptors all come from a woman younger than 30 in good health. The CDR3 runs from the conserved cysteine through the conserved F or W. D genes are given only for firm matches. Size values are once, few and many counts, or a class for expanded clones, and some rows have none.

V	size	J	D	DNA	CDR3
TRBV13	few	TRBJ2-5	.	TGTGCCAGCAGCTCCCCTGGGGGACACGGAGAGACCCAGTACTTC	CASSSPGGHGETQYF
TRBV24-1	.	TRBJ2-5	.	TGTGCCACCAGTGACCGCAACCAAGAGACCCAGTACTTC	CATSDRNQETQYF
TRBV4-1	many	TRBJ1-4	.	TGCGCCAGCAGCCAAGACGGCAGGGGATATTCTAATGAAAAACTGTTTTTT	CASSQDGRGYSNEKLFF
TRBV21-1	.	TRBJ2-3	.	TGTGCCAGCAGCAAAGCGAGTTGGGGGTATACGCAGTATTTT	CASSKASWGYTQYF
TRBV25-1	.	TRBJ2-7	TRBD1	TGTGCCAGCAGTGGGGGCCCGGACAGGGACACCTACGAGCAGTACTTC	CASSGGPDRDTYEQYF
TRBV2	few	TRBJ1-6	.	TGTGCCAGCAGTGACGCGGACCTTTGGCCCCTCCACTTT	CASSDADLWPLHF
TRBV7-9	.	TRBJ2-1	.	TGTGCCAGCAGCCCCCGTACAGGGACGCGAAACAATGAGCAGTTCTTC	CASSPRTGTRNNEQFF
TRBV10-2	.	TRBJ2-5	.	TGCGCCAGCAGTGAGTCTGCTTCCCCCAGGGTGGGAGAGACCCAGTACTTC	CASSESASPRVGETQYF
TRBV10-3	few	TRBJ1-1	.	TGTGCCATCAGTGAGGAGGGGCTGAACACTGAAGCTTTCTTT	CAISEEGLNTEAFF
TRBV15	.	TRBJ2-2	.	TGTGCCACCAGCAGGTCGACAGGGAACACCGGGGAGCTGTTTTTT	CATSRSTGNTGELFF
TRBV5-1	.	TRBJ2-5	TRBD2	TGCGCCAGCAGCCCTCGGGTTAGCGGGGGCCCTCTGAAGACCCAGTACTTC	CASSPRVSGGPLKTQYF
TRBV28	many	TRBJ1-6	.	TGTGCCAGCAGTAAACTTCAAGACACAGACTCCTATAATTCACCCCTCCACTTT	CASSKLQDTDSYNSPLHF
TRBV28	few	TRBJ1-6	.	TGTGCCAGCAGTTTATCACTGAGCTCCTATAATTCACCCCTCCACTTT	CASSLSLSSYNSPLHF
TRBV7-8	few	TRBJ2-3	TRBD1	TGTGCCAGCAGCTTTGGGACAGGGGGGAGCACAGATACGCAGTATTTT	CASSFGTGGSTDTQYF
TRBV6-1	.	TRBJ2-5	.	TGTGCCAGCAGTGATTATAACGAAGAGACCCAGTACTTC	CASSDYNEETQYF
TRBV7-2	many	TRBJ2-1	TRBD2	TGTGCCAGCAGCTCAGGACTAGCGGGAGGGTCTGTCGATGAGCAGTTCTTC	CASSSGLAGGSVDEQFF
TRBV20-1	many	TRBJ2-7	.	TGCAGTGCTAGGGGAGAGGGGTACGCCTACGAGCAGTACTTC	CSARGEGYAYEQYF
TRBV12-3/TRBV12-4	many	TRBJ1-5	.	TGTGCCAGCAGTGCGCCGGGAACAGGGATTTCAGATCAGCCCCAGCATTTT	CASSAPGTGISDQPQHF
TRBV11-2	many	TRBJ1-1	.	TGTGCCAGCAGCTCCTCCGAAGCAAATGAAGCTTTCTTT	CASSSSEANEAFF
TRBV20-1	many	TRBJ1-5	.	TGCAGTGCTAGAGGACAGGATTATCAGCCCCAGCATTTT	CSARGQDYQPQHF
TRBV4-2	many	TRBJ2-7	.	TGTGCCAGCAGCCAAGCAGGGTACAACTACGAGCAGTACTTC	CASSQAGYNYEQYF
TRBV5-1	few	TRBJ2-3	TRBD1	TGCGCCAGCAGCCCCCGGGACAGACAAACAGATACGCAGTATTTT	CASSPRDRQTDTQYF
TRBV4-2	many	TRBJ2-1	.	TGTGCCAGCAGCCAAGAAGAGGGACTGGGAAACAATGAGCAGTTCTTC	CASSQEEGLGNNEQFF
TRBV4-1	many	TRBJ2-1	.	TGCGCCAGCAGCCAAGAGTATGGCCGGTTTCCCTCCTACAATGAGCAGTTCTTC	CASSQEYGRFPSYNEQFF
TRBV28	.	TRBJ2-2	.	TGTGCCAGCAGCGCTCTAGGCGCCGGGGAGCTGTTTTTT	CASSALGAGELFF
TRBV5-1	few	TRBJ2-5	TRBD2	TGCGCCAGCAGCCCGACAATCGGACTAGCGGGAGAGGAGAGGGAGACCCAGTACTTC	CASSPTIGLAGEERETQYF
TRBV20-1	.	TRBJ2-1	TRBD2	TGCAGTGCTGCCTCTTACGGGGGGGCGTCTAATGAGCAGTTCTTC	CSAASYGGASNEQFF
TRBV2	few	TRBJ2-5	.	TGTGCCAGCAGTGAGTTACCCGTGCCCCCCCAGGGTCCTTCGGAGACCCAGTACTTC	CASSELPVPPQGPSETQYF
TRBV13	.	TRBJ2-3	TRBD2	TGTGCCAGCAGCCCCCAATGGACTAGCGGTTCCACAGATACGCAGTATTTT	CASSPQWTSGSTDTQYF
TRBV3-1	many	TRBJ2-3	.	TGTGCCAGCAGCCAAGGTGATACGCAGTATTTT	CASSQGDTQYF
TRBV7-9	few	TRBJ2-1	TRBD2	TGTGCCAGCAGCTCCCCGGGGGGAGTTCCCAATGAGCAGTTCTTC	CASSSPGGVPNEQFF
TRBV5-6	.	TRBJ2-5	TRBD2	TGTGCCAGCATCGAGACTAGCGGGAGCGAGACCCAGTACTTC	CASIETSGSETQYF
TRBV19	.	TRBJ2-1	TRBD1	TGTGCCAGTAGTATAGGTAGACAGGGCTCCTACAATGAGCAGTTCTTC	CASSIGRQGSYNEQFF
TRBV29-1	few	TRBJ2-1	TRBD2	TGCAGCGTTGACCCCCGGGGGGTTAATGAGCAGTTCTTC	CSVDPRGVNEQFF
TRBV27	few	TRBJ1-1	TRBD1	TGTGCCAGCAAATCGGGGACAGCCTATGAAGCTTTCTTT	CASKSGTAYEAFF
TRBV10-2	.	TRBJ2-1	TRBD1	TGCGCCAGCAGTGGGACAGGGGACTCCTACAATGAGCAGTTCTTC	CASSGTGDSYNEQFF
TRBV15	.	TRBJ2-5	.	TGTGCCACCAGCATGTCCAGCGAGACCCAGTACTTC	CATSMSSETQYF
TRBV11-2	many	TRBJ2-7	TRBD1	TGTGCCAGCAGCTTCCCGCGACAGGGGTTCAGTTACGAGCAGTACTTC	CASSFPRQGFSYEQYF
TRBV5-1	many	TRBJ1-3	TRBD1	TGCGCCAGCAGCTCCGGGACAGGGAGCTCTGGAAACACCATATATTTT	CASSSGTGSSGNTIYF
TRBV10-3	many	TRBJ2-7	TRBD1	TGTGCCATCAGTGACAGGGGGTCCTACGAGCAGTACTTC	CAISDRGSYEQYF